This T cell receptor beta chain was identified in a study of response to subunit inactivated influenza vaccine. Study outcomes and limitations: Authors suggested that a seasonal influenza vaccination recruits few new T cells each time.

About this clonotype itself: Its antigen is currently unknown.

CDR1 and CDR2 (germline): KGHDR, SFDVKD. This CDR3 has 11 amino acids. TCRdb fed the RT-PCR reads into MiXCR, producing one record per CDR3 protein. The sample lists about 580,000 distinct CDR3 sequences; less than 15% were seen once. The rearrangement joins TRBV24-1 to TRBJ2-1, with 8 bases identical to TRBD2. The input for sequencing was PBMCs from blood, taken approximately 13 days after vaccination. The TCR was taken from a man aged 50 or older who received an inactivated influenza vaccine. The CDR3 nucleotides are TGTTCCAGCGGGAGTCCGGATGAGCAGTTCTTC. This gives the protein CSSGSPDEQFF.